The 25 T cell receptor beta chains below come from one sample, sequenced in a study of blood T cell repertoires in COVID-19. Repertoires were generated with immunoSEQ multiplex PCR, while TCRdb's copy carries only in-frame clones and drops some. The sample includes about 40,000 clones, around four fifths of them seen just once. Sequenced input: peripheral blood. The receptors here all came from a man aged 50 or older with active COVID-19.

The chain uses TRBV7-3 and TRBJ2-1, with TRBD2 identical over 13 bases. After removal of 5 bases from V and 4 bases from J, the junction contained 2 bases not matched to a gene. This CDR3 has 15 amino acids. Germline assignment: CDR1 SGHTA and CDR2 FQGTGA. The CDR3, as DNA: TGTGCCAGCAGCAGGACTAGCGGGAGATACAATGAGCAGTTCTTC. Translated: CASSRTSGRYNEQFF.

The CDR3 region has the DNA TGTGCCAGTAGCCGGACAGGGGACTTCGAGACCCAGTACTTC. The encoded protein is CASSRTGDFETQYF. This chain uses TRBV19 with TRBJ2-5; 9 bases match TRBD1. This CDR3 is built from 14 residues. V lost 6 bases and J lost 5; bases outside the gene matches: 7. Looked up from germline, CDR1 is LNHDA and CDR2 is SQIVND (reference sequence).

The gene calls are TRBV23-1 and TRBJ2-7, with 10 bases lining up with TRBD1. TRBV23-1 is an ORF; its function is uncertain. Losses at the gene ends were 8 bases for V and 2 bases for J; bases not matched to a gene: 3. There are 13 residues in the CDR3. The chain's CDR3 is CASPGTGAYEQYF. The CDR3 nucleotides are TGCGCCAGCCCCGGGACAGGGGCCTACGAGCAGTACTTC.

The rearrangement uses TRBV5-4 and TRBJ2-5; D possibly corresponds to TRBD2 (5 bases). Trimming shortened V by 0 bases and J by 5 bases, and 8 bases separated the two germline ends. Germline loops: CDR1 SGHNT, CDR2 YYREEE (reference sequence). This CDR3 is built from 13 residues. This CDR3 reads CASSLASGETQYF. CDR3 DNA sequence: TGTGCCAGCAGCTTGGCCAGCGGCGAGACCCAGTACTTC.

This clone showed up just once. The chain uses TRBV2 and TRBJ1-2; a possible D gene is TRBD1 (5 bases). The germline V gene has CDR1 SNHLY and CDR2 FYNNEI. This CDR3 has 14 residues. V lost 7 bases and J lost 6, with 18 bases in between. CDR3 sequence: CASKTRGGYNGYTF. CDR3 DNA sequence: TGTGCCAGCAAAACTCGGGGGGGATATAATGGCTACACCTTC.

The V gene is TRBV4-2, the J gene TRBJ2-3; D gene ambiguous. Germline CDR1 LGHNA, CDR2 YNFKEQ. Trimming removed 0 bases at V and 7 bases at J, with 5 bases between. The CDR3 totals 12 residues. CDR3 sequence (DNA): TGTGCCAGCAGCCAAGAACTTAATACGCAGTATTTT. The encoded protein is CASSQELNTQYF.

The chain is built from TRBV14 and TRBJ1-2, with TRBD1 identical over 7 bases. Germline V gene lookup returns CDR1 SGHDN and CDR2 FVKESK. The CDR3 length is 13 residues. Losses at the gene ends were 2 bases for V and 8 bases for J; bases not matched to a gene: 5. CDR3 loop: CASSQRSGQGYTF. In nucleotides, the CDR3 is TGTGCCAGCAGCCAAAGATCGGGACAGGGCTACACCTTC.

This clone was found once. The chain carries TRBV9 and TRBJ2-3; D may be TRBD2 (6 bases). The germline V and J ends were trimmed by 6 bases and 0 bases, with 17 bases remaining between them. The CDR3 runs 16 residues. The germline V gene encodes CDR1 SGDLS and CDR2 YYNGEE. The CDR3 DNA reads TGTGCCAGCACCCTCCTCGGGGGTCTTAGCACAGATACGCAGTATTTT. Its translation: CASTLLGGLSTDTQYF.

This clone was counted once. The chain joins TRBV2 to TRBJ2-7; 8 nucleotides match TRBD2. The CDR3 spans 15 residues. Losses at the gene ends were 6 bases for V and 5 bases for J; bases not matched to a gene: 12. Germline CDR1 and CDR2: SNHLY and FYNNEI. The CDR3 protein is CASSALPGGPNEQYF. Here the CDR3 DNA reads TGTGCCAGCAGCGCCCTGCCGGGAGGGCCAAACGAGCAGTACTTC.

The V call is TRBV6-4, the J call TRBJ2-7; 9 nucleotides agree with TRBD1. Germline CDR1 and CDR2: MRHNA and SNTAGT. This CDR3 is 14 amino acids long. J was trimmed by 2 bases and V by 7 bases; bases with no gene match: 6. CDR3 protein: CASTTGGLTYEQYF. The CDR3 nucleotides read TGTGCCAGCACCACAGGGGGCCTCACCTACGAGCAGTACTTC.

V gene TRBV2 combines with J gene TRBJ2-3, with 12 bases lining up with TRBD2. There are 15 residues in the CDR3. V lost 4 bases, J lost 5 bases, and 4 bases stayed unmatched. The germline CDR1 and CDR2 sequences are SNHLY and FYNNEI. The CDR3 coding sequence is TGTGCCAGCAGTGGACTAGCGGGGGAAGGAGATACGCAGTATTTT. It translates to CASSGLAGEGDTQYF.

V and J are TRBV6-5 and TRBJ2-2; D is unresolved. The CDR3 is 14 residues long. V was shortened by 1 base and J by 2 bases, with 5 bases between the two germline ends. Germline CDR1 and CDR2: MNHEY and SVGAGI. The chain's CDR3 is CASSYFRNTGELFF. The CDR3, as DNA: TGTGCCAGCAGTTACTTCAGAAACACCGGGGAGCTGTTTTTT.

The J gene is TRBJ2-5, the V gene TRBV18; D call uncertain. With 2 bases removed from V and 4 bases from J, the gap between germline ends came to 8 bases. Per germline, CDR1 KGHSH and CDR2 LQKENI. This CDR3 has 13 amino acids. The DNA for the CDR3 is TGTGCCAGCTCACCAACGGGTGGAGAGACCCAGTACTTC. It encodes CASSPTGGETQYF.

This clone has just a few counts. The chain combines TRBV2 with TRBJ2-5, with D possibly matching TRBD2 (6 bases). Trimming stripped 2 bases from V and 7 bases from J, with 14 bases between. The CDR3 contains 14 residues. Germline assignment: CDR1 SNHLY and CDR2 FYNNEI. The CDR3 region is CASSERGSGRTQYF. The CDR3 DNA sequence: TGTGCCAGCAGTGAAAGGGGTAGCGGTCGGACCCAGTACTTC.

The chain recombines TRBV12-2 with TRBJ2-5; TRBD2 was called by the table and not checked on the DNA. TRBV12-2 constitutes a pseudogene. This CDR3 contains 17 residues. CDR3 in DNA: TGTGCAAGTCGCTTACGGGCGGTCGGGGGAGGGGAGGAGACCCAGTACTTC. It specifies CASRLRAVGGGEETQYF.

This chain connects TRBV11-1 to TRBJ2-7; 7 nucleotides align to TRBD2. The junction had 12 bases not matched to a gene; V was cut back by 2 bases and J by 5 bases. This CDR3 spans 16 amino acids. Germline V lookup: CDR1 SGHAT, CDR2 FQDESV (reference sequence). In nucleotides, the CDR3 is TGTGCCAGCAGCTTAAGACGACCGGGAGGAGACCACGAGCAGTACTTC. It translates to CASSLRRPGGDHEQYF. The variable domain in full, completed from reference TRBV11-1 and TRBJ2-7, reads EAEVAQSPRYKITEKSQAVAFWCDPISGHATLYWYRQILGQGPELLVQFQDESVVDDSQLPKDRFSAERLKGVDSTLKIQPAELGDSAMYLCASSLRRPGGDHEQYFGPGTRLTVT.

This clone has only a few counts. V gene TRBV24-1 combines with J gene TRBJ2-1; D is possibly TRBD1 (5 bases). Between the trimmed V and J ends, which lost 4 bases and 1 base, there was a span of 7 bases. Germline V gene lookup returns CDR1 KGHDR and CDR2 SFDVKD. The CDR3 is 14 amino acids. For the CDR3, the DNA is TGTGCCACCAGTGACAGGGTTTCCTACAATGAGCAGTTCTTC. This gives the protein CATSDRVSYNEQFF.

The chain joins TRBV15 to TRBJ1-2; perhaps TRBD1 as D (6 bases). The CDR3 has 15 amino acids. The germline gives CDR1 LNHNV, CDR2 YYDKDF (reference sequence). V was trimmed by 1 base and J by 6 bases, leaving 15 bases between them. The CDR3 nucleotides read TGTGCCACCAGCAGAGCTTTAGCGACAGGCCATGGCTACACCTTC. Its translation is CATSRALATGHGYTF.

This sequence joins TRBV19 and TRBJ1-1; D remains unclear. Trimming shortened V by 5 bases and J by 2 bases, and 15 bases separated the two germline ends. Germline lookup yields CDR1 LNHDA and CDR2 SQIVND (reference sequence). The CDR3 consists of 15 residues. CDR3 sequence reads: CASSETATLNTEAFF. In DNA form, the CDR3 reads TGTGCCAGTAGTGAAACAGCTACCCTTAACACTGAAGCTTTCTTT.

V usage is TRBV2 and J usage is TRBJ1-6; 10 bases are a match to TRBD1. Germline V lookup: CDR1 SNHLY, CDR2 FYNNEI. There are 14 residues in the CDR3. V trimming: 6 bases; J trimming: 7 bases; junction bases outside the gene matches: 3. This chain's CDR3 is CASRGQGQNSPLHF. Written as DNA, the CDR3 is TGTGCCAGCAGGGGACAGGGGCAAAATTCACCCCTCCACTTT.

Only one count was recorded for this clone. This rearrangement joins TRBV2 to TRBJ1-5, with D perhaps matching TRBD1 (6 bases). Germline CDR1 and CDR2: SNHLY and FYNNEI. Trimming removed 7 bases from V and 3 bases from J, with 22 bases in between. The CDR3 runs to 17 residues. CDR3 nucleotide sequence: TGTGCCAGCACCTCCATACGTTCTCAGGGGATCAATCAGCCCCAGCATTTT. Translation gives CASTSIRSQGINQPQHF.

The DNA of the CDR3 is TGTGCCAGCAGCGGGGGGACTAGCGGGGTGGATGAGCAGTTCTTC. Translated: CASSGGTSGVDEQFF. The J gene is TRBJ2-1, the V gene TRBV9; 13 bases line up with TRBD2. Germline loops: CDR1 SGDLS, CDR2 YYNGEE. Trimming took 3 bases from V and 8 from J; bases not matched to a gene: 5. This CDR3 is built from 15 residues.

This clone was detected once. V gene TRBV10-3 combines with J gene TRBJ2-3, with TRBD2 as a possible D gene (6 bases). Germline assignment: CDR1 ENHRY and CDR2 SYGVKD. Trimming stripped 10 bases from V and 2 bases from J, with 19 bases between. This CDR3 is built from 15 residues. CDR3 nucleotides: TGTGCCACCATGGAGGGGACGCGGTCCACAGATACGCAGTATTTT. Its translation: CATMEGTRSTDTQYF.

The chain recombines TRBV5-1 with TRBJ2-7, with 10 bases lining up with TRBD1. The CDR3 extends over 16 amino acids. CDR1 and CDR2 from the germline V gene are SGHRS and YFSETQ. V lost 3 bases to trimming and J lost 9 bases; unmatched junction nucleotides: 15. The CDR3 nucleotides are TGCGCCAGCAGCTATGATACCAGACAGGGGGCGTTCGGGCAGTACTTC. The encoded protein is CASSYDTRQGAFGQYF.

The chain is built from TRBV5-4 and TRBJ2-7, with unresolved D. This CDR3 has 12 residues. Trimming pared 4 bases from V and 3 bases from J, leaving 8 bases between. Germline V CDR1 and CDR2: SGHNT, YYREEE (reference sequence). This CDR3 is CASSQQNYEQYF. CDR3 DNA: TGTGCCAGCAGCCAACAGAACTACGAGCAGTACTTC.